This TCR beta chain was identified in a study of OX40 agonist ivuxolimab in advanced cancers. With respect to this clone: Its antigen is not identified.

Produced via immunoSEQ multiplex PCR; TCRdb's table is partial and in-frame only. The sample contains about 40,000 clones, approximately 88% of which appear only once. Trimming cost V 2 bases and J 4 bases; bases outside gene matches: 4. Germline V lookup: CDR1 MNHEY, CDR2 SVGAGI. The CDR3 length is 14 residues. Study-level findings and limits: There were also nonresponders showing low normalized T-cell clonal expansion. Average numbers of expanded clones were greater in CD8+ T cells than in CD4+. Among expanded peripheral T cells, antigen specificity went undetermined.

The sample in question was CD4+ or CD8+ T cells sorted from blood, obtained in a trial of the OX40 agonist ivuxolimab. This chain connects TRBV6-5 to TRBJ2-7; TRBD2 agrees at 8 bases. The clonotype comes from an adult with an advanced solid tumor such as melanoma, head and neck, liver or kidney cancer. The CDR3 reads CASSYGAGDYEQYF. The CDR3 DNA follows: TGTGCCAGCAGTTACGGAGCGGGAGATTACGAGCAGTACTTC.